This T cell receptor (beta chain) was captured in a study of blood T cell repertoires in COVID-19. Turning to the study itself: PBMCs, B-cell-depleted T cells, or T cells were the source of the cDNA or gDNA that made up the material.

In the authors' workflow: From reference gene primer amplification, estimates of nucleated cell counts were derived. The table came from immunoSEQ multiplex PCR; TCRdb's copy has only in-frame clones and leaves some out. Clone size and V and J calls were adopted from that table, with D and trimming inferred from the DNA. The sample lists 120,000 to 150,000 clones, about 92% occurring once. The sequence was collected from a human donor in a cohort sampled during active COVID-19. Specimen: peripheral blood.

CDR3 sequence reads: CASSRRQETQYF. The CDR3 DNA follows: TGTGCCAGCAGCCGTCGGCAAGAGACCCAGTACTTC. The chain carries TRBV2 and TRBJ2-5; D is ambiguous. Per germline, CDR1 SNHLY and CDR2 FYNNEI. The CDR3 totals 12 residues. V lost 6 bases to trimming and J lost 2 bases, with 7 bases between them.